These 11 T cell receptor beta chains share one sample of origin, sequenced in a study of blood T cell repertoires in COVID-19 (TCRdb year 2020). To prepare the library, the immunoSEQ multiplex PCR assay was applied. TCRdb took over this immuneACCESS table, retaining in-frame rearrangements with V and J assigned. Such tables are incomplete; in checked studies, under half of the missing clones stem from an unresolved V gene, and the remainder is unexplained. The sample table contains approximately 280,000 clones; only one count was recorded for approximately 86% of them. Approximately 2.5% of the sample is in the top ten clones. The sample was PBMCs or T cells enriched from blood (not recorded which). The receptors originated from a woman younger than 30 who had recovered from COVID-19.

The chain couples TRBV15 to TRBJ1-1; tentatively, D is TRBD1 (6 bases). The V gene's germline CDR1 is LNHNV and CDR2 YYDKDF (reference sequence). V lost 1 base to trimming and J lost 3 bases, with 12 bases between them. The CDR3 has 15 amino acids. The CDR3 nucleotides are TGTGCCACCAGCAGAGGCGACAGGCAGGACACTGAAGCTTTCTTT. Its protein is CATSRGDRQDTEAFF.

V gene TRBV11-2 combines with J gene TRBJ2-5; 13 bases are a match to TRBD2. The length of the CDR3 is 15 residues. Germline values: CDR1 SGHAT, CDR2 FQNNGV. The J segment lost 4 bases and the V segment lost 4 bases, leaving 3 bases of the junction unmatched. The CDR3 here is CASSWTSGGRETQYF. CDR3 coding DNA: TGTGCCAGCAGCTGGACTAGCGGGGGTAGAGAGACCCAGTACTTC.

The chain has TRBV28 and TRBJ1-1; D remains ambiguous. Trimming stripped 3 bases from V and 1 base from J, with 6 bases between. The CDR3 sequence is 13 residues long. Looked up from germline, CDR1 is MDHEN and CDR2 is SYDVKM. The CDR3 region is CASSFRGNTEAFF. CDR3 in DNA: TGTGCCAGCAGTTTTCGGGGGAACACTGAAGCTTTCTTT.

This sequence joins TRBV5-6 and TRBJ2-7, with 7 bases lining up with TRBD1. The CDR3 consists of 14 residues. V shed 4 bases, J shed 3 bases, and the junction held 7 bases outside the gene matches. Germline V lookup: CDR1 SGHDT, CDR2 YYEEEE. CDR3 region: CASSNQDRYYEQYF. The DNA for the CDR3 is TGTGCCAGCAGCAACCAGGACAGGTACTACGAGCAGTACTTC. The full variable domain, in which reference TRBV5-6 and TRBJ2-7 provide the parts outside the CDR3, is DAGVTQSPTHLIKTRGQQVTLRCSPKSGHDTVSWYQQALGQGPQFIFQYYEEEERQRGNFPDRFSGHQFPNYSSELNVNALLLGDSALYLCASSNQDRYYEQYFGPGTRLTVT.

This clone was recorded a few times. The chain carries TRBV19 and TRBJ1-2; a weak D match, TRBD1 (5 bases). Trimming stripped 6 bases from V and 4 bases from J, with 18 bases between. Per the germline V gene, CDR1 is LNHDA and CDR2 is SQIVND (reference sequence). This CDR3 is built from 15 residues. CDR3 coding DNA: TGTGCCAGTAGCCCACAACAGGCCTCGGGCTATGGCTACACCTTC. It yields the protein CASSPQQASGYGYTF.

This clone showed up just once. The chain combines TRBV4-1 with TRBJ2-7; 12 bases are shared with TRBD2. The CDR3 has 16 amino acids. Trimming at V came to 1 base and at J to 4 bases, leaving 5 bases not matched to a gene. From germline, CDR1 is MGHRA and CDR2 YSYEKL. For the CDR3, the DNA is TGCGCCAGCAGCCAAGGGAGACTAGCGGGAGAGTACGAGCAGTACTTC. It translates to CASSQGRLAGEYEQYF.

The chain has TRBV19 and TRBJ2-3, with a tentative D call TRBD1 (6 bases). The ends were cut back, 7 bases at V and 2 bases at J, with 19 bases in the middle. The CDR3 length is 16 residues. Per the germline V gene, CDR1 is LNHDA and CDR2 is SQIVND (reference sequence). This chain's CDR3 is CASTTTHQGTTDTQYF. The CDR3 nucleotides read TGTGCCAGTACCACCACCCATCAGGGGACCACAGATACGCAGTATTTT.

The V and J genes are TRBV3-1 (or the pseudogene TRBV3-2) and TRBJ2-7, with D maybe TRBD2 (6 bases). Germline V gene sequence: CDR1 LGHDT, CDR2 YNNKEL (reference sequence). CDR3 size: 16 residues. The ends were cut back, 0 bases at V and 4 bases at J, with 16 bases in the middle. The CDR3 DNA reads TGTGCCAGCAGCCAAGACGCGGGACGGACCCAATACGAGCAGTACTTC. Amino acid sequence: CASSQDAGRTQYEQYF.

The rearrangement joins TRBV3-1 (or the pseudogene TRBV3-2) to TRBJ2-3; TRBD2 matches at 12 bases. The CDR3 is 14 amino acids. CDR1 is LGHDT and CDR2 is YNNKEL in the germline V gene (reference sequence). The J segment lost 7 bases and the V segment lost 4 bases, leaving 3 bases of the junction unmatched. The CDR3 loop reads CASSRTSGMNTQYF. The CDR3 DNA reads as TGTGCCAGCAGCCGGACTAGCGGGATGAATACGCAGTATTTT.

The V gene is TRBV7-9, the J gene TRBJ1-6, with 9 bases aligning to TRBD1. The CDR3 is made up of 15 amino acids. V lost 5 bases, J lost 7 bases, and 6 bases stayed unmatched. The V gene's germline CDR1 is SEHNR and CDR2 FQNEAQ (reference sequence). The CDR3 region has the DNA TGTGCCAGCAGCCTCGGGACAGGGAAGAATTCACCCCTCCACTTT. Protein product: CASSLGTGKNSPLHF.

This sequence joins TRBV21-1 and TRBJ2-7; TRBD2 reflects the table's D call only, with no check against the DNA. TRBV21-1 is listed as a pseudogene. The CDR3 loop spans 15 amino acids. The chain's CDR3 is CASRKSLLGGYEQYF. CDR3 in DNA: TGTGCCAGCAGGAAGTCCCTCCTCGGAGGTTACGAGCAGTACTTC.